This T cell receptor (beta chain) was observed in a study of shared clonotypes between healthy human individuals. Profiling relied on immunoSEQ multiplex PCR, and the TCRdb table lists in-frame clones only, not all of them. The sample has around 1.1 million clones, approximately 80% seen once. The germline V gene encodes CDR1 MNHEY and CDR2 SVGAGI. Trimming stripped 6 bases from V and 8 bases from J, with 20 bases between. The CDR3 sequence is 14 residues long. The chain carries TRBV6-5 and TRBJ2-7; the D is unclear. The sequence was collected from a man aged 18 to 30 in good health. Some clones in this sample may be carry-over from other donors' samples. Specimen: memory CD4+ T cells from PBMCs. Subset indicated: CD45RA-negative fraction. For the CDR3, the DNA is TGTGCCAGCAGCCCGGGTCAGTACACTTCCAAGCAGTACTTC. Translating it yields CASSPGQYTSKQYF.